Presented here are 10 T cell receptor beta chains from one specimen sequenced in a study of T cells expressing NK-cell markers. TCRdb re-called the 5' RACE reads and shows each CDR3 protein once, DNA omitted. With about 300,000 distinct CDR3 sequences in the sample, the ten largest clones hold around 3.9%. The sequenced material came from blood T cells: a sorted CD56 or NKG2C T cell subset, CD4+ or CD8+ T cells, or bulk PBMC T cells (not recorded which). All receptors come from a woman aged 18 to 75 in good health.

This rearrangement joins TRBV7-2 to TRBJ1-6; TCRdb picks TRBD1, but there is no DNA to check that call. The CDR3 is made up of 13 amino acids. The germline V gene encodes CDR1 SGHTA and CDR2 FQGNSA. This chain's CDR3 is CASSRGIGGPLHF.

V and J are TRBV4-2 and TRBJ1-1. The germline V gene encodes CDR1 LGHNA and CDR2 YNFKEQ. CDR3 length: 15 amino acids. The CDR3 protein is CASSQEGSARAEAFF.

V gene TRBV4-1 combines with J gene TRBJ1-4. Germline V lookup: CDR1 MGHRA, CDR2 YSYEKL. The CDR3 is 15 amino acids. The CDR3 spells CASSRSAATNEKLFF.

The chain is built from TRBV9 and TRBJ1-4; the TRBD1 assignment by TCRdb is unverifiable without DNA. Germline V gene lookup returns CDR1 SGDLS and CDR2 YYNGEE. The CDR3 extends over 14 amino acids. CDR3 sequence reads: CASSRGGLGEKLFF.

This chain links TRBV10-3 with TRBJ1-6; TCRdb's D call of TRBD1 is untestable without DNA. CDR3 length equals 15 residues. The germline V gene has CDR1 ENHRY and CDR2 SYGVKD. CDR3 protein: CAIKGTARLGSPLHF.

J is TRBJ1-5 and V is TRBV6-2 or TRBV6-3. The CDR3 runs to 13 residues. Germline CDR1 reads MNHEY; CDR2 reads SVGEGT. The CDR3: CASSYFGNQPQHF.

J is TRBJ2-1 and V is TRBV27. The CDR3 is 15 amino acids. Germline V lookup: CDR1 MNHEY, CDR2 SMNVEV (reference sequence). The CDR3 loop is CASSSKTLGSNEQFF.

V usage is TRBV12-3 or TRBV12-4 and J usage is TRBJ1-5; TCRdb outputs TRBD1, but without DNA this stays unchecked. The CDR3 is made up of 14 amino acids. The CDR3 spells CASRNTGGIQPQHF.

This chain connects TRBV30 to TRBJ2-1; the TCRdb call, TRBD2, lacks DNA for checking. The germline V gene encodes CDR1 GTSNPN and CDR2 SVGIG (reference sequence). This CDR3 is built from 15 residues. CDR3 residues: CAWSGLAARGNEQFF.

The genes are TRBV28 and TRBJ2-7. Germline V CDR1 and CDR2: MDHEN, SYDVKM. This CDR3 spans 14 amino acids. The CDR3 sequence: CASSPGGSPYEQYF.